The rows below give T cell receptor beta chains drawn from one sample of a study of response to subunit inactivated influenza vaccine. MiXCR was run by TCRdb on the RT-PCR reads, yielding one entry per CDR3 protein. This table holds 500,000 to 550,000 distinct CDR3 sequences, approximately 7.3% found once. Sequences were derived from PBMCs from blood, sampled 23 to 25 months after vaccination. The receptors come from a man aged 50-75 years who received an inactivated influenza vaccine. Both conserved end residues are part of each CDR3. Each record gives: V gene, J gene, clone size, D gene, CDR3 length, CDR3 protein, CDR3 DNA. D genes are given only for firm matches. Size is stated for part of the rows, as once, few or many counts, or as a class when the clone is expanded.

>TRBV11-2|TRBJ2-7|few|TRBD2|16
CASSVLLAGGTYEQYF
TGTGCCAGCAGCGTCCTACTAGCGGGAGGAACCTACGAGCAGTACTTC
>TRBV15|TRBJ2-7|few|.|15
CATSRGVRGGYEQYF
TGTGCCACCAGCAGAGGTGTCAGGGGGGGCTACGAGCAGTACTTC
>TRBV4-2|TRBJ1-1|few|.|16
CASSQSPDSANTEAFF
TGTGCCAGCAGCCAATCGCCGGATTCGGCGAACACTGAAGCTTTCTTT
>TRBV29-1|TRBJ2-4|.|TRBD2|14
CSVAGRVGKNIQYF
TGCAGCGTTGCAGGGAGGGTCGGCAAAAACATTCAGTACTTC
>TRBV11-1|TRBJ2-2|many|.|18
CASIPIGRMSSQTGELFF
TGTGCCAGCATCCCAATTGGCCGGATGTCCAGTCAGACCGGGGAGCTGTTTTTT
>TRBV20-1|TRBJ1-5|few|TRBD1|11
CSARIQGLEHF
TGCAGTGCTAGAATACAGGGGTTAGAGCATTTT
>TRBV28|TRBJ2-3|many|TRBD1|14
CASSFRDSTDTQYF
TGTGCCAGCAGTTTCCGGGACAGTACAGATACGCAGTATTTT
>TRBV19|TRBJ2-1|few|.|12
CASSIDRREQFF
TGTGCCAGTAGTATTGACAGGCGTGAGCAGTTCTTC
>TRBV6-1|TRBJ2-1|.|TRBD2|15
CASSHGTSGDNEQFF
TGTGCCAGCAGCCACGGGACTAGCGGGGACAATGAGCAGTTCTTC
>TRBV7-2|TRBJ1-1|few|TRBD1|14
CASKTGLKETEAFF
TGTGCCAGCAAGACAGGGCTAAAGGAGACTGAAGCTTTCTTT
>TRBV5-1|TRBJ1-2|many|.|14
CASSLEGHKASYTF
TGCGCCAGCAGCCTCGAGGGACATAAGGCTTCCTACACCTTC
>TRBV20-1|TRBJ1-5|many|TRBD1|15
CSARVTGGVGQPQHF
TGCAGTGCTAGGGTAACAGGGGGCGTGGGTCAGCCCCAGCATTTT
>TRBV7-2|TRBJ2-5|few|TRBD1|16
CASIKGQSLYQETQYF
TGTGCCAGCATCAAGGGACAGTCTTTGTACCAAGAGACCCAGTACTTC
>TRBV20-1|TRBJ2-5|few|TRBD2|16
CSAVSLAGAAQETQYF
TGCAGTGCGGTATCTCTAGCGGGGGCTGCTCAAGAGACCCAGTACTTC
>TRBV5-5|TRBJ2-1|.|TRBD2|15
CASSLLAGLYNEQFF
TGTGCCAGCAGCTTGTTAGCGGGGCTTTACAATGAGCAGTTCTTC
>TRBV12-3/TRBV12-4|TRBJ1-2|.|.|13
CASSLRGEHGYTF
TGTGCCAGCAGTTTACGCGGGGAGCATGGCTACACCTTC
>TRBV7-8|TRBJ2-6|few|.|17
CASSLVALGTGANVLTF
TGTGCCAGCAGCTTAGTGGCCCTAGGAACTGGGGCCAACGTCCTGACTTTC
>TRBV24-1|TRBJ1-1|many|.|14
CATSDLGRNTEAFF
TGTGCCACCAGTGATTTGGGCAGGAACACTGAAGCTTTCTTT
>TRBV5-4|TRBJ2-7|few|TRBD1|15
CASSPQGQSSYEQYF
TGTGCCAGCAGCCCACAGGGGCAGAGCTCCTACGAGCAGTACTTC
>TRBV2|TRBJ2-5|.|TRBD2|15
CASSEARGTGETQYF
TGTGCCAGCAGTGAAGCGCGGGGGACGGGGGAGACCCAGTACTTC
>TRBV19|TRBJ2-2|few|.|15
CASSEYSRGTGELFF
TGTGCCAGTAGTGAGTACAGCCGAGGCACCGGGGAGCTGTTTTTT
>TRBV10-3|TRBJ2-5|few|.|12
CAIRDSGETQYF
TGTGCCATCAGAGACAGTGGAGAGACCCAGTACTTC
>TRBV6-5|TRBJ2-3|.|TRBD1|17
CASSYTAGTGSKYTQYF
TGTGCCAGCAGTTACACAGCCGGGACAGGGTCAAAATATACGCAGTATTTT
>TRBV3-1|TRBJ2-1|few|.|13
CASSPPYADEQFF
TGTGCCAGCAGCCCCCCATACGCAGATGAGCAGTTCTTC
>TRBV12-3/TRBV12-4|TRBJ2-7|few|.|14
CASSLGEDTSEQYF
TGTGCCAGCAGTTTAGGGGAGGACACTTCCGAGCAGTACTTC
>TRBV29-1|TRBJ2-3|few|.|12
CSVEEIVDTQYF
TGCAGCGTTGAAGAGATCGTCGATACGCAGTATTTT
>TRBV18|TRBJ2-4|many|.|16
CASSPLQAVAKNIQYF
TGTGCCAGCTCACCACTCCAAGCGGTAGCCAAAAACATTCAGTACTTC
>TRBV9|TRBJ2-3|many|.|15
CASSSGGLRFDTQYF
TGTGCCAGCAGCTCAGGGGGACTACGGTTCGATACGCAGTATTTT
>TRBV5-6|TRBJ1-2|.|.|16
CASSLVRADPNYGYTF
TGTGCCAGCAGCTTGGTCAGGGCAGACCCGAACTATGGCTACACCTTC
>TRBV6-1|TRBJ2-1|.|TRBD2|15
CASTVSGGSYNEQFF
TGTGCCAGCACCGTTAGCGGGGGCTCCTACAATGAGCAGTTCTTC
>TRBV7-2|TRBJ2-7|.|.|15
CASSPSGLPSYEQYF
TGTGCCAGCAGCCCCTCCGGACTACCCTCCTACGAGCAGTACTTC
>TRBV20-1|TRBJ2-3|few|TRBD1|15
CSARPPGQGTDTQYF
TGCAGTGCTAGGCCACCGGGACAGGGCACAGATACGCAGTATTTT
>TRBV7-9|TRBJ1-1|few|TRBD1|16
CASSLPDGTVNTEAFF
TGTGCCAGCAGCTTACCAGACGGGACAGTTAACACTGAAGCTTTCTTT
>TRBV12-3/TRBV12-4|TRBJ2-2|many|.|16
CASRQRTGQNTGELFF
TGTGCCAGCAGACAGAGAACTGGACAGAACACCGGGGAGCTGTTTTTT
>TRBV7-2|TRBJ2-3|many|TRBD1|15
CASRSRDSSINTQYF
TGTGCCAGCAGATCCCGGGACAGTAGCATTAATACGCAGTATTTT
>TRBV6-2/TRBV6-3|TRBJ2-7|.|.|14
CASSSIRVWREQYF
TGTGCCAGCAGTTCGATCCGGGTCTGGCGTGAGCAGTACTTC
>TRBV6-1|TRBJ2-3|.|TRBD2|16
CASSSPMRGSSDTQYF
TGTGCCAGCAGTAGCCCGATGCGCGGGAGTTCAGATACGCAGTATTTT